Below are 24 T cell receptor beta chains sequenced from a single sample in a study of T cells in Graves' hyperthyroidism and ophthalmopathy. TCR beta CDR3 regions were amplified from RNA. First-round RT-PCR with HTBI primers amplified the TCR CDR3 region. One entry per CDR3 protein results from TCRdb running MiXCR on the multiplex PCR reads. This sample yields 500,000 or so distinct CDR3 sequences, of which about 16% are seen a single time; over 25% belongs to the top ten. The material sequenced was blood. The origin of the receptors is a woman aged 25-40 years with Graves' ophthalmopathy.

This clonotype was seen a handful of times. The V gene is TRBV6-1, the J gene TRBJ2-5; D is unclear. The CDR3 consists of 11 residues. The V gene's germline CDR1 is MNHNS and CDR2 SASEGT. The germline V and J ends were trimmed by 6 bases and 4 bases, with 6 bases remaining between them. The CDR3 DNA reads TGTGCCAGCAGGAGAGTAGAGACCCAGTACTTC. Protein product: CASRRVETQYF.

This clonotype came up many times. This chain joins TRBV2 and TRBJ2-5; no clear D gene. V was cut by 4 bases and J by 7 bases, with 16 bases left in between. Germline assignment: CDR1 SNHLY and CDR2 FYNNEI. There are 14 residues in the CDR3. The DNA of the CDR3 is TGTGCCAGCAGTGTTTCGTCACCAAGTGGGACCCAGTACTTC. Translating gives CASSVSSPSGTQYF.

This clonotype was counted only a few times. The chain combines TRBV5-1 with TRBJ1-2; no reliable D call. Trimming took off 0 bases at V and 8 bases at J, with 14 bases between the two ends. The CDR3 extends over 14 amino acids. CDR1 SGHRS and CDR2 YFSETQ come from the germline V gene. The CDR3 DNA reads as TGCGCCAGCAGCTTGGTCAGTGGGGATGACGGCTACACCTTC. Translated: CASSLVSGDDGYTF.

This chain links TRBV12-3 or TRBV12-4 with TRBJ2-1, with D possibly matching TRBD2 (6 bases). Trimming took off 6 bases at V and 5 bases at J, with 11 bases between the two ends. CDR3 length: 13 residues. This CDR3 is CASRLAIDNEQFF. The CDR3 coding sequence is TGTGCCAGCAGACTAGCTATAGACAATGAGCAGTTCTTC.

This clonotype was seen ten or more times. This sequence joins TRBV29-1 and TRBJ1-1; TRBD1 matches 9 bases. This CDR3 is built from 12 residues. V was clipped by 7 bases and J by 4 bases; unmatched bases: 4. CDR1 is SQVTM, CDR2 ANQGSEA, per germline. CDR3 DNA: TGCAGCGGAAGGACAGGGGTCACTGAAGCTTTCTTT. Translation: CSGRTGVTEAFF.

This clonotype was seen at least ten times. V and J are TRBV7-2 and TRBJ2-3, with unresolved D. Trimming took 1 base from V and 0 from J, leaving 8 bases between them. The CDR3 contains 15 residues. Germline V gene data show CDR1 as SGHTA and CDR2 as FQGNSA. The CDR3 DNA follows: TGTGCCAGCAGCTTAGGTGGGGTTAGCACAGATACGCAGTATTTT. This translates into CASSLGGVSTDTQYF. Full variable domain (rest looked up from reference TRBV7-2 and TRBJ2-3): GAGVSQSPSNKVTEKGKDVELRCDPISGHTALYWYRQSLGQGLEFLIYFQGNSAPDKSGLPSDRFSAERTGGSVSTLTIQRTQQEDSAVYLCASSLGGVSTDTQYFGPGTRLTVL.

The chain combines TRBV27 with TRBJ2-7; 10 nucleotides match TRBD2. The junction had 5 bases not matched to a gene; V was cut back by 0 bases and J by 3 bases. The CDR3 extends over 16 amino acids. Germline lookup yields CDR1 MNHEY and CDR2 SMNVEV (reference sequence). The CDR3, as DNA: TGTGCCAGCAGTTTATCGTCTCCTAGCGGGAGCTACGAGCAGTACTTC. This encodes CASSLSSPSGSYEQYF.

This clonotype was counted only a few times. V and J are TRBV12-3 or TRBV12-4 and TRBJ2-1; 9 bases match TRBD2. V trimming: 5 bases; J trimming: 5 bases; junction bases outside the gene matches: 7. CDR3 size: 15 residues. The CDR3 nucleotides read TGTGCCAGCAGTCTCGCGGGACTAGCAAACAATGAGCAGTTCTTC. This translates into CASSLAGLANNEQFF.

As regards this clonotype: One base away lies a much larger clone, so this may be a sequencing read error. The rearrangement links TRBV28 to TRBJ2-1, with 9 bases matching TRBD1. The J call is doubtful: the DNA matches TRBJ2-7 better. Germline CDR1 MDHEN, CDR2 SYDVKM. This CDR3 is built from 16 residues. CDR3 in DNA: TGTGCCAGCAGTCGTCCCGGGACAGGGTCCTGGAATGAGCAGTACTTC. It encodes CASSRPGTGSWNEQYF.

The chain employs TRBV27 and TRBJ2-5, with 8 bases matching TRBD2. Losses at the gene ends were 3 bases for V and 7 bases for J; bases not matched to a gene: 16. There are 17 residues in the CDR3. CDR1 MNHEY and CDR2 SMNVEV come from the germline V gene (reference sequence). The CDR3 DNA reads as TGTGCCAGCAGTTTCGGACCCGGGGGAGCGGGAGTGGCGACCCAGTACTTC. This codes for CASSFGPGGAGVATQYF.

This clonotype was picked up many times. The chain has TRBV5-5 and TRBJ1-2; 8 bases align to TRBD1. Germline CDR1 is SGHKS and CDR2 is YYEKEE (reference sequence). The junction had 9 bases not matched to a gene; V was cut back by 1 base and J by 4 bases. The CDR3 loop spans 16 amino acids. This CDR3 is CASSLPWTGTAYGYTF. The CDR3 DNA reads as TGTGCCAGCAGCTTGCCCTGGACAGGGACGGCCTATGGCTACACCTTC.

This CDR3 reads CASKETVATNEKLFF. The CDR3, as DNA: TGTGCCAGCAAGGAGACAGTTGCAACTAATGAAAAACTGTTTTTT. The chain joins TRBV28 to TRBJ1-4; D may be TRBD1 (5 bases). V shed 7 bases and J shed 0 bases, with 12 bases lying between them. The CDR3 totals 15 residues. Germline CDR1 MDHEN, CDR2 SYDVKM.

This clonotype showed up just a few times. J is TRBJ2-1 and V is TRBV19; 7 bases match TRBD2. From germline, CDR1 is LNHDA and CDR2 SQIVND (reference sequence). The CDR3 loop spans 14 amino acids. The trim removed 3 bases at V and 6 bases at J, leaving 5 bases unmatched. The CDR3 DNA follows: TGTGCCAGTAGTATGCGGGAGTGGACCAATGAGCAGTTCTTC. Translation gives CASSMREWTNEQFF.

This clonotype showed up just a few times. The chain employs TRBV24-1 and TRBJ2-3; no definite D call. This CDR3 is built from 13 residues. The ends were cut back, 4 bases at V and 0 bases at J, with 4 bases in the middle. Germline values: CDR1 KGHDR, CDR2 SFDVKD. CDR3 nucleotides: TGTGCCACCAGTGAGGAGAGCACAGATACGCAGTATTTT. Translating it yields CATSEESTDTQYF.

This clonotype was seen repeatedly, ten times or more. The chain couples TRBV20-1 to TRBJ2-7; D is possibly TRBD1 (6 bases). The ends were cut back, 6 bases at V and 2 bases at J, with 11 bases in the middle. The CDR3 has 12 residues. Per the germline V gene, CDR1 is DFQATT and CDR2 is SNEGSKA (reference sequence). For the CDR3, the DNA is TGCAGTGCGGTGCAGGGGACCTACGAGCAGTACTTC. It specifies CSAVQGTYEQYF.

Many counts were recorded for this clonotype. The CDR3 protein is CASSLGYQETQYF. The CDR3 coding sequence is TGTGCCAGCAGTTTAGGGTACCAAGAGACCCAGTACTTC. This chain joins TRBV28 and TRBJ2-5; D is ambiguous. This CDR3 has 13 residues. The germline gives CDR1 MDHEN, CDR2 SYDVKM. Trimming took 2 bases from V and 0 from J, leaving 4 bases between them.

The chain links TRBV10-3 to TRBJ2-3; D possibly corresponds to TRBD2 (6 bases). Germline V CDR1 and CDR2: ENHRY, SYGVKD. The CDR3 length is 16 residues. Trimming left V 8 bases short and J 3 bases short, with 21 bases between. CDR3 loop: CAIASGRNVGTDTQYF. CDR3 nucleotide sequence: TGTGCCATCGCCTCGGGGAGGAATGTGGGGACAGATACGCAGTATTTT.

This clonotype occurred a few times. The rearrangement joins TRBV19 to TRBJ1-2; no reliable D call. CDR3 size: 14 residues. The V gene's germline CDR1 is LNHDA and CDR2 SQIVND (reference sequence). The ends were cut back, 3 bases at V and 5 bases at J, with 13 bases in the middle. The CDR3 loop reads CASSISAGGYGYTF. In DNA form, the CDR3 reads TGTGCCAGTAGTATTTCGGCGGGCGGGTATGGCTACACCTTC. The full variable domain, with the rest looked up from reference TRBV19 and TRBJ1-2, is DGGITQSPKYLFRKEGQNVTLSCEQNLNHDAMYWYRQDPGQGLRLIYYSQIVNDFQKGDIAEGYSVSREKKESFPLTVTSAQKNPTAFYLCASSISAGGYGYTFGSGTRLTVV.

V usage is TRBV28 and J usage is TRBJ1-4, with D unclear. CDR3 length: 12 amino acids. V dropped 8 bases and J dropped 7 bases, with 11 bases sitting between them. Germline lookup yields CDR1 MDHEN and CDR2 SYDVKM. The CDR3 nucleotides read TGTGCCAGCGGCTTAAGGTTTGAAAAACTGTTTTTT. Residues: CASGLRFEKLFF.

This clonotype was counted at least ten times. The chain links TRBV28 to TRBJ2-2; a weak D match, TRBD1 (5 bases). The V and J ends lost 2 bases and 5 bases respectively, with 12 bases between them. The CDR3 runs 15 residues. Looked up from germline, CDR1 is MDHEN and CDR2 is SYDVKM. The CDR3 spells CASSLRSRGTGELFF. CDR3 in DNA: TGTGCCAGCAGTTTAAGGTCTAGGGGTACCGGGGAGCTGTTTTTT.

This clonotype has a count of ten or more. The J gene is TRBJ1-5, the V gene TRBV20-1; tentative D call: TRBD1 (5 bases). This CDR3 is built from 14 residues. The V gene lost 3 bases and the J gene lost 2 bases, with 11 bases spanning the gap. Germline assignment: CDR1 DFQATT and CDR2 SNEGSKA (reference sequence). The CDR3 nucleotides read TGCAGTGCTAGGGAGGGACTGCGCAATCAGCCCCAGCATTTT. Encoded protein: CSAREGLRNQPQHF.

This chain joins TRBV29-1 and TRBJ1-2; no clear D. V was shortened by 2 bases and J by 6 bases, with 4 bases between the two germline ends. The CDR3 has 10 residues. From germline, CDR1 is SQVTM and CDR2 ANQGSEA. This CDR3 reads CSVELDGYTF. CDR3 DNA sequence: TGCAGCGTTGAACTCGATGGCTACACCTTC.

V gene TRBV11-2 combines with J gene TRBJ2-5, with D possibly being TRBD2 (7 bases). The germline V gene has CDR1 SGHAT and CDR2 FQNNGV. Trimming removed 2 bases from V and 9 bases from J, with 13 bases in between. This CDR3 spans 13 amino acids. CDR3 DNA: TGTGCCAGCAGCTTAAGCGGGGCAGGGGCCCAGTACTTC. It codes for CASSLSGAGAQYF. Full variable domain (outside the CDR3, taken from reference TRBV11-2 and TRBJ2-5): EAGVAQSPRYKIIEKRQSVAFWCNPISGHATLYWYQQILGQGPKLLIQFQNNGVVDDSQLPKDRFSAERLKGVDSTLKIQPAKLEDSAVYLCASSLSGAGAQYFGPGTRLLVL.

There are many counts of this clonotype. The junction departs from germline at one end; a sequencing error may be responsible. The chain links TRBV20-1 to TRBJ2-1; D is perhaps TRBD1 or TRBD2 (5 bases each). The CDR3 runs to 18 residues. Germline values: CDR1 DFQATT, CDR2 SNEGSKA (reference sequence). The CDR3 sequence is CSASPFLLGTDSDNEQFF. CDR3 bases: TGCAGTGCTAGTCCCTTTCTCCTTGGGACCGACTCCGACAATGAGCAGTTCTTC.